This TCR beta chain was retrieved from a study of T cell responses to AZD1222 COVID-19 vaccine. Study-level findings and limits: Females made up more of the donors, who were largely white British, and clonal diversity may have come out too low.

Germline V gives CDR1 SGHRS, CDR2 YFSETQ. The CDR3 runs 14 residues. V dropped 4 bases and J dropped 4; count of bases not matched to a gene: 4. Libraries were prepared by immunoSEQ multiplex PCR; TCRdb keeps only in-frame clonotypes and omits some of them. The sample shows about 150,000 clones, 88% of them seen only once. On this clone itself: The antigen remains undetermined.

The rearrangement links TRBV5-1 to TRBJ1-1; 10 bases line up with TRBD1. The sequence was obtained from an adult in good health. The specimen comprised peripheral blood, sampled on day 0 of AZD1222 vaccination. The CDR3 is CASSLRDRGTEAFF. In DNA, the CDR3 is TGCGCCAGCAGCCTGCGGGACAGGGGCACTGAAGCTTTCTTT.